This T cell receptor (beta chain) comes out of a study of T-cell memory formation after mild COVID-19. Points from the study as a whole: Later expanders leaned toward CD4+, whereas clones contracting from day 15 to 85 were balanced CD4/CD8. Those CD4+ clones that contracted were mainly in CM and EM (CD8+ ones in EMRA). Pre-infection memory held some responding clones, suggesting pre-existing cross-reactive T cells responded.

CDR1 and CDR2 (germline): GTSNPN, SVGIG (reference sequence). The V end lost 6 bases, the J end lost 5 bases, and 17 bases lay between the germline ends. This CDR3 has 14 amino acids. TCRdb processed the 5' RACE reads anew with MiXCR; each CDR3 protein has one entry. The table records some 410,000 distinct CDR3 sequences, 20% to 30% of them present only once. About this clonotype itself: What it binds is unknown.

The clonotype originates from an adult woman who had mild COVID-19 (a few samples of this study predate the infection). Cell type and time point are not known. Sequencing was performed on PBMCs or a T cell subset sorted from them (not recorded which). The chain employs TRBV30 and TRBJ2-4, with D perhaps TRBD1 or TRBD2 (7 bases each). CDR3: CACTARGGQNIQYF. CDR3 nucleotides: TGTGCCTGCACAGCCAGGGGGGGCCAAAACATTCAGTACTTC.